This T cell receptor beta chain was captured in a study of blood T cells in healthy people across ages. This CDR3 is built from 16 residues. Germline loops: CDR1 ENHRY, CDR2 SYGVKD. Trimming removed 0 bases from V and 2 bases from J; junction bases left unmatched: 1. Findings and limits, study-wide: Bulk PBMC profiling left naive and antigen-experienced comparisons inconclusive. It was held that diversity estimates obtained from one million T cells represented underestimates.

Using a J-beta primer mix together with a sample-barcoded 5' primer, a second PCR was run for roughly 6 to 12 cycles. TCRdb analysed the 5' RACE reads with MiXCR anew, one entry per CDR3 protein. The sample records about 1 million distinct CDR3 sequences, around 45% being singletons. This clonotype was detected a few times. Its specificity is unknown. The gene calls are TRBV10-3 and TRBJ2-3; 11 bases are a match to TRBD2. The TCR originated in a woman in her sixties in good health. Input material: blood. The CDR3 nucleotides read TGTGCCATCAGTGAGTCGGGACTAGCGGTCACAGATACGCAGTATTTT. Its protein is CAISESGLAVTDTQYF.